This T cell receptor (beta chain) was found in a study of human T cells and chemical hapten exposure. Study findings and constraints: Alopecia affected the donors, so their immune response may differ from healthy people's.

Each CDR3 protein is one row after TCRdb ran MiXCR on the RACE reads. The sample holds under 450,000 distinct CDR3 sequences; approximately 5.1% are singletons and the top ten take roughly 2.4%. Time point defined: patch test 1, 2 weeks after DPC sensitization. Specified treatment: therapeutic diphenylcyclopropenone sensitization with weekly scalp DPC. V lost 6 bases, J lost 1 base, and 9 bases stayed unmatched. The CDR3 is made up of 16 amino acids. The germline V gene encodes CDR1 PRHDT and CDR2 FYEKMQ (reference sequence). Comments on this clonotype: No antigen is known for it.

The rearrangement links TRBV13 to TRBJ2-5, with 9 bases that match TRBD1. This TCR came from a woman between 45 and 60 years old with alopecia areata. Some clones in this sample may be carry-over from other donors' samples. The material sequenced was whole blood, taken in connection with sensitization to the hapten diphenylcyclopropenone (DPC). As DNA, the CDR3 is TGTGCCAGCAGTTTTCAGACAGGGGGGCTCCAAGAGACCCAGTACTTC. Protein: CASSFQTGGLQETQYF.